These 32 T cell receptor beta chains came from one sample sequenced in a study of shared clonotypes between healthy human individuals. The method was immunoSEQ multiplex PCR; TCRdb's version includes in-frame clones alone and lacks a portion of them. The sample yields 1,500,000 or so clones, around 97% seen once. The sample taken for sequencing was naive CD4+ T cells sorted from blood. Subset: CD45RA+ positively selected. Receptor source: a man aged 25-45 years in good health.

The CDR3 bases are TGTGCCAGCAGCCAACTACTTCGAGAGACCCAGTACTTC. This gives the protein CASSQLLRETQYF. The gene calls are TRBV14 and TRBJ2-5; D unclear. V shed 2 bases and J shed 4 bases, with 8 bases lying between them. Germline assignment: CDR1 SGHDN and CDR2 FVKESK. The CDR3 is 13 residues long.

The chain uses TRBV2 and TRBJ1-4, with D maybe TRBD1 (5 bases). Trimming cost V 5 bases and J 6 bases, with 16 bases left between them. This CDR3 spans 15 amino acids. In germline, CDR1 is SNHLY, CDR2 FYNNEI. The CDR3: CASSLESAGYEKLFF. CDR3 sequence (DNA): TGTGCCAGCAGTCTGGAGTCGGCAGGGTATGAAAAACTGTTTTTT.

The V call is TRBV5-1, the J call TRBJ2-3; 9 bases line up with TRBD2. Germline CDR1 reads SGHRS; CDR2 reads YFSETQ. The CDR3 loop spans 14 amino acids. V lost 7 bases to trimming and J lost 3 bases; unmatched junction nucleotides: 6. CDR3 DNA: TGCGCCAGCGGGAGACTAGCGGAAACAGATACGCAGTATTTT. This translates into CASGRLAETDTQYF.

The gene calls are TRBV2 and TRBJ2-5, with no clear D. Trimming took off 6 bases at V and 3 bases at J, with 14 bases between the two ends. Germline lookup yields CDR1 SNHLY and CDR2 FYNNEI. The CDR3 spans 14 residues. CDR3 nucleotides: TGTGCCAGCAGGGCCGTCTGGCAGGAAGAGACCCAGTACTTC. It specifies CASRAVWQEETQYF.

The chain links TRBV4-3 to TRBJ2-1; D uncertain. This CDR3 is 16 amino acids long. The germline V gene has CDR1 LGHNA and CDR2 YSLEER. V lost 0 bases, J lost 0 bases, and 9 bases lay in between. The CDR3 protein is CASSQEGLSSYNEQFF. In DNA form, the CDR3 reads TGCGCCAGCAGCCAAGAGGGCTTGAGCTCCTACAATGAGCAGTTCTTC.

CDR3 in DNA: TGTGCCAGCAGCTCCCGGGACAGATTCTACAATGAGCAGTTCTTC. It yields the protein CASSSRDRFYNEQFF. The chain has TRBV5-4 and TRBJ2-1; 7 bases are a match to TRBD1. This CDR3 spans 15 amino acids. The J segment lost 3 bases and the V segment lost 3 bases, leaving 6 bases of the junction unmatched. Looked up from germline, CDR1 is SGHNT and CDR2 is YYREEE (reference sequence).

The rearrangement links TRBV7-9 to TRBJ2-7; a weak D match, TRBD1 (6 bases). The CDR3 consists of 15 residues. CDR1 and CDR2 from the germline V gene are SEHNR and FQNEAQ (reference sequence). With 4 bases removed from V and 3 bases from J, the gap between germline ends came to 16 bases. The CDR3 sequence: CASSYPSTGIYEQYF. CDR3 in DNA: TGTGCCAGCAGCTATCCGTCCACAGGGATCTACGAGCAGTACTTC.

The rearrangement links TRBV5-5 to TRBJ2-7; D possibly uses TRBD1 or TRBD2 (5 bases each). CDR3 length: 13 residues. The germline V gene encodes CDR1 SGHKS and CDR2 YYEKEE (reference sequence). V lost 4 bases and J 2 bases, leaving 10 bases between the germline ends. In DNA form, the CDR3 reads TGTGCCAGCAGCGGGACGGCCCCCTACGAGCAGTACTTC. Protein: CASSGTAPYEQYF.

The chain is built from TRBV7-9 and TRBJ2-3, with 9 bases fitting TRBD2. Germline V gene sequence: CDR1 SEHNR, CDR2 FQNEAQ (reference sequence). Trimming cost V 1 base and J 9 bases; bases outside gene matches: 5. This CDR3 comprises 14 residues. CDR3 in amino acids: CASSLVAGAGTQYF. CDR3 DNA sequence: TGTGCCAGCAGCTTAGTAGCGGGAGCGGGGACGCAGTATTTT. The variable domain in full, with the rest retrieved from reference TRBV7-9 and TRBJ2-3, is DTGVSQNPRHKITKRGQNVTFRCDPISEHNRLYWYRQTLGQGPEFLTYFQNEAQLEKSRLLSDRFSAERPKGSFSTLEIQRTEQGDSAMYLCASSLVAGAGTQYFGPGTRLTVL.

The V and J genes are TRBV28 and TRBJ2-6; D perhaps matches TRBD2 (6 bases). Germline CDR1 and CDR2: MDHEN and SYDVKM. The V end was cut by 3 bases, the J end by 4 bases, with 13 bases between. CDR3 length equals 16 residues. The CDR3, as DNA: TGTGCCAGCAGTTTTCCAGGCGGGATCGGGGCCAACGTCCTGACTTTC. Translated: CASSFPGGIGANVLTF.

The chain uses TRBV10-3 and TRBJ2-7, with D tentatively TRBD2 (7 bases). The germline V and J ends were trimmed by 4 bases and 2 bases, with 12 bases remaining between them. The V gene's germline CDR1 is ENHRY and CDR2 SYGVKD. The CDR3 totals 14 residues. CDR3 DNA sequence: TGTGCCATCAGTGGGGGGCGGGAGACCTACGAGCAGTACTTC. It translates to CAISGGRETYEQYF.

The J gene is TRBJ1-4, the V gene TRBV4-3; 7 nucleotides line up with TRBD1. Germline V gene data show CDR1 as LGHNA and CDR2 as YSLEER. There are 20 residues in the CDR3. J gave up 3 bases and V 3 bases, and 19 bases lay outside the gene matches. This CDR3 is CASSQGPGTEVGGANEKLFF. The DNA for the CDR3 is TGCGCCAGCAGCCAGGGCCCCGGGACAGAAGTTGGCGGTGCTAATGAAAAACTGTTTTTT.

The gene calls are TRBV2 and TRBJ1-4, with D perhaps TRBD1 (5 bases). The CDR3 is 16 amino acids. Germline V gene data show CDR1 as SNHLY and CDR2 as FYNNEI. V was cut by 3 bases and J by 8 bases, with 19 bases left in between. CDR3 DNA: TGTGCCAGCAGTGATAGCCGGGGGGTAGGTCGGGAAAAACTGTTTTTT. Translating it yields CASSDSRGVGREKLFF.

This chain joins TRBV7-6 and TRBJ2-1, with D tentatively TRBD1 (6 bases). Germline loops: CDR1 SGHVS, CDR2 FNYEAQ. V was trimmed by 5 bases and J by 0 bases, leaving 17 bases between them. This CDR3 region has 17 residues. In DNA, the CDR3 is TGTGCCAGCAGCCCCCACTTCCAGGGGAGCTCCTACAATGAGCAGTTCTTC. Protein product: CASSPHFQGSSYNEQFF.

In DNA, the CDR3 is TGTGCCTGGAATGTAGGCCTCTATGGCTACACCTTC. This translates into CAWNVGLYGYTF. The chain recombines TRBV30 with TRBJ1-2; D uncertain. The germline gives CDR1 GTSNPN, CDR2 SVGIG (reference sequence). V was trimmed by 4 bases and J by 4 bases, leaving 10 bases between them. The CDR3 spans 12 residues.

The chain uses TRBV11-2 and TRBJ2-1; 13 bases match TRBD2. Germline V gives CDR1 SGHAT, CDR2 FQNNGV. The CDR3 is 14 residues long. The V gene end was trimmed by 5 bases and the J gene end by 8 bases; junction bases not matched to a gene: 3. CDR3 in DNA: TGTGCCAGCAGCAGGACTAGCGGGAGCGATGAGCAGTTCTTC. Its translation is CASSRTSGSDEQFF.

The genes are TRBV5-4 and TRBJ2-1; 8 nucleotides align to TRBD2. V lost 4 bases and J lost 2; bases outside the gene matches: 11. Per germline, CDR1 SGHNT and CDR2 YYREEE (reference sequence). The CDR3 consists of 17 residues. The DNA for the CDR3 is TGTGCCAGCAGCCCGGGGGGGTCAGGGCGGACCTACAATGAGCAGTTCTTC. Its protein is CASSPGGSGRTYNEQFF.

The chain couples TRBV7-9 to TRBJ2-7; D may match TRBD1 or TRBD2 (5 bases each). The V end lost 3 bases, the J end lost 3 bases, and 21 bases lay between the germline ends. This CDR3 has 17 residues. Germline V gives CDR1 SEHNR, CDR2 FQNEAQ (reference sequence). The CDR3, as DNA: TGTGCCAGCAGCTTGGGGCTCGGGGAGTCCCTTCACTACGAGCAGTACTTC. Translated: CASSLGLGESLHYEQYF.

The chain couples TRBV11-2 to TRBJ2-3, with TRBD2 matching 14 bases. The CDR3 extends over 16 amino acids. Per the germline V gene, CDR1 is SGHAT and CDR2 is FQNNGV. V lost 7 bases and J lost 5; bases outside the gene matches: 8. CDR3 nucleotides: TGTGCCAGCATCAAAACCGGGACTAGCGGGAGAGATACGCAGTATTTT. Translating gives CASIKTGTSGRDTQYF.

Worth noting for this clone: At the DNA level, this CDR3 is encoded by other sequences in the same sample as well. This chain connects TRBV5-1 to TRBJ2-5; TRBD1 matches 8 bases. V lost 3 bases and J lost 2; bases outside the gene matches: 3. Germline CDR1 SGHRS, CDR2 YFSETQ. CDR3 length: 14 amino acids. Here the CDR3 reads CASSSDRGQETQYF. The CDR3 nucleotides read TGCGCCAGCAGCTCTGACAGGGGTCAAGAGACCCAGTACTTC.

The chain couples TRBV2 to TRBJ2-7; D may be TRBD1 (6 bases). The CDR3 loop spans 12 amino acids. Looked up from germline, CDR1 is SNHLY and CDR2 is FYNNEI. V was trimmed by 6 bases and J by 3 bases, leaving 9 bases between them. As DNA, the CDR3 is TGTGCCAGCAGGGGACAATACTACGAGCAGTACTTC. As protein: CASRGQYYEQYF.

Notes on this clone: Distinct nucleotide sequences in the sample also encode this CDR3. The CDR3 nucleotides read TGCGCCAGCAGCTTGGTACCCTCCTACAATGAGCAGTTCTTC. It translates to CASSLVPSYNEQFF. This chain joins TRBV5-1 and TRBJ2-1; no clear D gene. V dropped 0 bases and J dropped 0 bases, with 4 bases sitting between them. Per the germline V gene, CDR1 is SGHRS and CDR2 is YFSETQ. CDR3 length equals 14 residues.

The chain employs TRBV19 and TRBJ1-5, with D unresolved. This CDR3 has 15 residues. Per germline, CDR1 LNHDA and CDR2 SQIVND (reference sequence). The V end lost 4 bases, the J end lost 1 base, and 11 bases lay between the germline ends. CDR3 coding DNA: TGTGCCAGTAGTAATACGGTCTTGAGCAATCAGCCCCAGCATTTT. The encoded protein is CASSNTVLSNQPQHF.

The chain uses TRBV5-8 and TRBJ2-3; tentatively, D is TRBD2 (5 bases). Germline CDR1 is SGHTS and CDR2 is YDEGEE. The CDR3 is 15 amino acids. Trimming shortened V by 1 base and J by 6 bases, and 15 bases separated the two germline ends. The CDR3 DNA follows: TGTGCCAGCAGCTTGAGGAGGTCTTCGGGGGATACGCAGTATTTT. As protein: CASSLRRSSGDTQYF.

The V and J genes are TRBV2 and TRBJ2-1, with D perhaps TRBD2 (5 bases). The V gene lost 8 bases and the J gene lost 4 bases, with 12 bases spanning the gap. The length of the CDR3 is 13 residues. Germline V gene data show CDR1 as SNHLY and CDR2 as FYNNEI. The CDR3 DNA reads TGTGCCAGCGAACTAGAGGTATACAATGAGCAGTTCTTC. Its protein is CASELEVYNEQFF.

V usage is TRBV6-6 and J usage is TRBJ1-2; the D is unclear. V dropped 5 bases and J dropped 5 bases, with 12 bases sitting between them. CDR1 MNHNY and CDR2 SVGAGI come from the germline V gene (reference sequence). This CDR3 region has 13 residues. The CDR3, as DNA: TGTGCCAGCAGTGACCCTGGCGGGTATGGCTACACCTTC. The encoded protein is CASSDPGGYGYTF.

This clone occurred once. The chain carries TRBV4-2 and TRBJ1-5, with D tentatively TRBD1 (5 bases). CDR1 and CDR2 (germline): LGHNA, YNFKEQ. The V and J ends lost 2 bases and 5 bases respectively, with 7 bases between them. CDR3 length: 13 residues. CDR3 region: CASSQRGDQPQHF. DNA of the CDR3: TGTGCCAGCAGCCAAAGGGGAGATCAGCCCCAGCATTTT.

The V gene is TRBV14, the J gene TRBJ1-2, with a tentative D call TRBD1 (5 bases). The V end was cut by 0 bases, the J end by 4 bases, with 12 bases between. Germline CDR1 is SGHDN and CDR2 is FVKESK. The CDR3 has 15 residues. The CDR3 sequence: CASSQDTGFPYGYTF. As DNA, the CDR3 is TGTGCCAGCAGCCAAGACACAGGCTTCCCCTATGGCTACACCTTC.

V and J are TRBV6-1 and TRBJ2-6; 7 nucleotides agree with TRBD1. The CDR3 spans 12 residues. Germline loops: CDR1 MNHNS, CDR2 SASEGT. V shed 6 bases, J shed 18 bases, and the junction held 11 bases outside the gene matches. The CDR3 region has the DNA TGTGCCAGCAGCTGGACAGGTAATTCGAAGACTTTC. Encoded protein: CASSWTGNSKTF.

J is TRBJ1-4 and V is TRBV2; 9 bases line up with TRBD1. V lost 7 bases to trimming and J lost 8 bases; unmatched junction nucleotides: 8. The CDR3 is 14 amino acids. Germline CDR1 and CDR2: SNHLY and FYNNEI. DNA for the CDR3: TGTGCCAGCAACCGACAGGGGGTTGGGGAAAAACTGTTTTTT. Its protein is CASNRQGVGEKLFF.

The gene calls are TRBV7-8 and TRBJ2-1; weak D call: TRBD2 (5 bases). Germline values: CDR1 SGHVS, CDR2 FQNEAQ. V lost 6 bases, J lost 0 bases, and 6 bases lay in between. The CDR3 loop spans 13 amino acids. The chain's CDR3 is CASRRGSYNEQFF. CDR3 DNA sequence: TGTGCCAGCAGACGGGGCTCCTACAATGAGCAGTTCTTC.

The V call is TRBV5-4, the J call TRBJ1-4; weak D call: TRBD1 (5 bases). Trimming took 1 base from V and 4 from J, leaving 14 bases between them. The V gene's germline CDR1 is SGHNT and CDR2 YYREEE (reference sequence). The CDR3 contains 16 residues. CDR3 nucleotide sequence: TGTGCCAGCAGCTTGAGGACACCGGGTGGTAATGAAAAACTGTTTTTT. It is translated as CASSLRTPGGNEKLFF.